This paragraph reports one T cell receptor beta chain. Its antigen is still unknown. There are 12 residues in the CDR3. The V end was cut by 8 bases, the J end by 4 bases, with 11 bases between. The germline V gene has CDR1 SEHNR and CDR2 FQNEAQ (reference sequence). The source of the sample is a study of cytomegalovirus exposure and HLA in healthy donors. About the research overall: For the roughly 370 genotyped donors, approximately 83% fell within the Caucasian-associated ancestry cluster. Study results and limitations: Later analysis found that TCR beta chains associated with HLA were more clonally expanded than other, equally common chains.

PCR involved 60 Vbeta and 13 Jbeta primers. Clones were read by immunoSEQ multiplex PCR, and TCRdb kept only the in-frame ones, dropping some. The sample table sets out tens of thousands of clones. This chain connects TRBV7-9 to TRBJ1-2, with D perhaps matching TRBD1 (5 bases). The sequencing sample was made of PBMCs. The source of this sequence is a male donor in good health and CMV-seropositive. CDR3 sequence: CASGTEGYGYTF. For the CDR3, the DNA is TGTGCCAGCGGGACTGAAGGCTATGGCTACACCTTC.